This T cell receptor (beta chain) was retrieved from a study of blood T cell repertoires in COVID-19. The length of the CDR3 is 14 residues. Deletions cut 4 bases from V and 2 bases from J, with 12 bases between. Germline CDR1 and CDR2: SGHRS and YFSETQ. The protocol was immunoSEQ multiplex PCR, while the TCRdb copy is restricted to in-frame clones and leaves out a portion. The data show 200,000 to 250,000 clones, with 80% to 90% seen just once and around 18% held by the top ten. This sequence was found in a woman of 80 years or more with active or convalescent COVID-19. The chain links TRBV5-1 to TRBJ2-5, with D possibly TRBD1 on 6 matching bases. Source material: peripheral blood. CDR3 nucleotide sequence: TGCGCCAGCAGCCCGTCAGGGGCGCAAGAGACCCAGTACTTC. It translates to CASSPSGAQETQYF.